These 19 T cell receptor beta chains share one sample of origin, sequenced in a study of CD8 T cells in cerebrospinal fluid in Alzheimer's disease. Using the 10x single-cell sequencing reads, TCRdb records one entry per CDR3 protein without DNA. Listed are roughly 800 distinct CDR3 sequences; roughly a tenth falls within the top ten. The specimen sequenced was cerebrospinal fluid. The source is a human donor with Parkinson's disease.

This clonotype counts as large (0.1 to 1%) by frequency. J is TRBJ2-1 and V is TRBV7-2. The CDR3 has 14 residues. Per the germline V gene, CDR1 is SGHTA and CDR2 is FQGNSA. This CDR3 reads CASSLGSRDNEQFF.

Its frequency marks this clonotype as large (0.1 to 1%). This rearrangement joins TRBV5-1 to TRBJ1-5; TCRdb reports TRBD1, a call that lacks DNA to check it against. Germline V lookup: CDR1 SGHRS, CDR2 YFSETQ. The CDR3 sequence is 13 residues long. The CDR3 loop is CASSFEGDQPQHF.

This clonotype shows up as medium-sized by frequency. The V gene is TRBV6-1, the J gene TRBJ2-1. Looked up from germline, CDR1 is MNHNS and CDR2 is SASEGT. CDR3 length: 13 residues. The CDR3 sequence: CASSEAPFNEQFF.

This clonotype registers large by frequency. The chain carries TRBV20-1 and TRBJ2-3; TCRdb lists TRBD2, though no DNA is available to test this call. Per germline, CDR1 DFQATT and CDR2 SNEGSKA (reference sequence). This CDR3 region has 14 residues. CDR3 in amino acids: CSARAGARGGTQYF.

Its frequency marks this clonotype as large. The chain joins TRBV27 to TRBJ1-1; as DNA is missing, the TRBD1 call by TCRdb cannot be tested. The CDR3 loop spans 16 amino acids. Per the germline V gene, CDR1 is MNHEY and CDR2 is SMNVEV (reference sequence). Here the CDR3 reads CASSLSPQGSRTEAFF.

This clonotype shows up as medium-sized by frequency. This chain connects TRBV25-1 to TRBJ1-1; TCRdb's D call, TRBD1, is unchecked because there is no DNA. Germline assignment: CDR1 MGHDK and CDR2 SYGVNS. This CDR3 is 13 amino acids long. CDR3 amino acids: CASKPTGGTEAFF.

This clonotype is medium-sized (0.01 to 0.1%) by frequency. The CDR3 loop reads CASSLEPSGANVLTF. The rearrangement joins TRBV4-2 to TRBJ2-6. The CDR3 has 15 residues. Germline lookup yields CDR1 LGHNA and CDR2 YNFKEQ.

This clonotype is medium-sized by frequency. V usage is TRBV9 and J usage is TRBJ1-3; absent DNA, TCRdb's TRBD1 call cannot be checked. Per the germline V gene, CDR1 is SGDLS and CDR2 is YYNGEE. The CDR3 spans 17 residues. CDR3: CASSPWGHDLSGNTIYF.

This clonotype counts as medium-sized by frequency. The CDR3 reads CASSPRTGVSNTGELFF. The chain couples TRBV9 to TRBJ2-2. The V gene's germline CDR1 is SGDLS and CDR2 YYNGEE. The CDR3 is made up of 17 amino acids.

This clonotype is identified as medium-sized from frequency. The chain joins TRBV20-1 to TRBJ1-5; absent DNA, TCRdb's TRBD1 call cannot be checked. This CDR3 is 14 amino acids long. CDR1 and CDR2 from the germline V gene are DFQATT and SNEGSKA (reference sequence). The CDR3 reads CSATSQGIGQPQHF.

Measured by frequency, this clonotype is large. The CDR3 sequence is CSAGNFNEKLFF. The chain combines TRBV20-1 with TRBJ1-4. Germline CDR1 reads DFQATT; CDR2 reads SNEGSKA (reference sequence). The CDR3 length is 12 residues.

Considering frequency, this clonotype is large. The gene calls are TRBV5-1 and TRBJ1-6; TCRdb indicates TRBD1, and absent DNA this call remains unverified. Germline V lookup: CDR1 SGHRS, CDR2 YFSETQ. The CDR3 sequence is 15 residues long. The CDR3 sequence is CASSSAGVDNSPLHF.

In terms of frequency, this clonotype is large (0.1 to 1%). This rearrangement joins TRBV3-1 to TRBJ1-3; TCRdb returns TRBD1, unconfirmable since there is no DNA. Germline lookup yields CDR1 LGHDT and CDR2 YNNKEL (reference sequence). CDR3 length: 15 residues. Here the CDR3 reads CASSRTGGSGNTIYF.

This clonotype registers medium-sized (0.01 to 0.1%) by frequency. The gene calls are TRBV7-2 and TRBJ1-6; the TCRdb call, TRBD1, lacks DNA for checking. Germline CDR1 reads SGHTA; CDR2 reads FQGNSA. The CDR3 sequence is 14 residues long. CDR3: CASSPRDRGSPLHF.

This clonotype registers large by frequency. This chain joins TRBV7-2 and TRBJ1-6; TCRdb calls TRBD1, which cannot be checked without DNA. Germline values: CDR1 SGHTA, CDR2 FQGNSA. The CDR3 extends over 14 amino acids. The chain's CDR3 is CASSPRDRGSALHF.

Measured by frequency, this clonotype is large (0.1 to 1%). The chain couples TRBV7-9 to TRBJ2-5; TCRdb proposes TRBD2, but this gene call is untestable without DNA. Germline V gives CDR1 SEHNR, CDR2 FQNEAQ (reference sequence). The CDR3 sequence is 15 residues long. This chain's CDR3 is CASSLGAGGQETQYF.

In terms of frequency, this clonotype is medium-sized (0.01 to 0.1%). The V and J genes are TRBV9 and TRBJ1-1; with no DNA, the TCRdb D assignment of TRBD1 cannot be verified. CDR1 is SGDLS and CDR2 is YYNGEE in the germline V gene. The CDR3 spans 17 residues. The CDR3 is CASSDYRGRSVNTEAFF.

This clonotype shows up as medium-sized by frequency. The chain links TRBV28 to TRBJ1-2; absent DNA, TCRdb's TRBD1 call cannot be checked. CDR3 length: 14 amino acids. Germline CDR1 is MDHEN and CDR2 is SYDVKM. This chain's CDR3 is CASGKGGNYYGYTF.

This clonotype counts as medium-sized by frequency. The chain joins TRBV28 to TRBJ1-1; TCRdb lists TRBD1, though no DNA is available to test this call. CDR3 length: 14 amino acids. The V gene's germline CDR1 is MDHEN and CDR2 SYDVKM. The CDR3 loop is CASEVGALNTEAFF.